The 17 T cell receptor beta chains reported below all come from one sample, sequenced in a study of T cells in Graves' hyperthyroidism and ophthalmopathy. Authors of the study amplified TCR beta CDR3 regions from RNA transcripts. When the TCR CDR3 underwent first-round RT-PCR, the HTBI primer set was used. TCRdb reprocessed the multiplex PCR reads via MiXCR and lists one record per CDR3 protein. The table lists approximately 610,000 distinct CDR3 sequences, 14% to 15% of them singletons. Sequences were obtained from blood. Every receptor here comes from a woman between 40 and 55 years old with Graves' ophthalmopathy.

The chain couples TRBV5-4 to TRBJ2-2; 7 bases are a match to TRBD2. In germline, CDR1 is SGHNT, CDR2 YYREEE (reference sequence). The CDR3 totals 18 residues. The V gene end was trimmed by 1 base and the J gene end by 2 bases; junction bases not matched to a gene: 11. Here the CDR3 DNA reads TGTGCCAGCAGCTTGAGCCGGCTTTCTAGCGGAAACACCGGGGAGCTGTTTTTT. This translates into CASSLSRLSSGNTGELFF.

This clonotype occurred many times. The chain couples TRBV28 to TRBJ1-5; D gene uncertain. Trimming took off 1 base at V and 2 bases at J, with 9 bases between the two ends. CDR1 is MDHEN, CDR2 SYDVKM, per germline. This CDR3 spans 15 amino acids. The CDR3 DNA sequence: TGTGCCAGCAGTTTATTGGGCGGGGGCAATCAGCCCCAGCATTTT. Translating gives CASSLLGGGNQPQHF.

This clonotype showed up many times. The chain links TRBV20-1 to TRBJ2-7, with 7 nucleotides matching TRBD2. CDR1 DFQATT and CDR2 SNEGSKA come from the germline V gene (reference sequence). The CDR3 has 15 residues. The V gene end was trimmed by 6 bases and the J gene end by 2 bases; junction bases not matched to a gene: 13. CDR3 sequence reads: CSAPGGGRGTYEQYF. In nucleotides, the CDR3 is TGCAGTGCACCCGGTGGCGGGAGAGGGACCTACGAGCAGTACTTC.

This clonotype was observed at least ten times. The CDR3 coding sequence is TGTGCCAGCACCGACCGGGACAGGAAAAACTATGGCTACACCTTC. This encodes CASTDRDRKNYGYTF. V is TRBV6-5 and J is TRBJ1-2; the match to TRBD1 covers 8 bases. Germline CDR1 is MNHEY and CDR2 is SVGAGI. This CDR3 contains 15 residues. V dropped 7 bases and J dropped 2; count of bases not matched to a gene: 9.

The chain uses TRBV28 and TRBJ2-5; TRBD2 is a possible D gene (5 bases). This CDR3 has 15 residues. Germline CDR1 reads MDHEN; CDR2 reads SYDVKM. V lost 6 bases and J lost 1, with 15 bases in between. The CDR3 here is CASSTPFAGQETQYF. For the CDR3, the DNA is TGTGCCAGCAGCACCCCCTTTGCGGGCCAAGAGACCCAGTACTTC.

This clonotype was recorded a few times. The chain recombines TRBV11-2 with TRBJ1-5; D gene uncertain. CDR3 length: 16 amino acids. Germline V lookup: CDR1 SGHAT, CDR2 FQNNGV. Between the trimmed V and J ends, which lost 0 bases and 3 bases, there was a span of 12 bases. The CDR3 nucleotides are TGTGCCAGCAGCTTAGAAGGTCCAGGAATCAATCAGCCCCAGCATTTT. Translation: CASSLEGPGINQPQHF.

The sample holds many counts of this clonotype. CDR3: CASSFGTSGAEQYF. CDR3 nucleotides: TGTGCCAGCAGTTTCGGGACAAGTGGGGCCGAGCAGTACTTC. This chain links TRBV27 with TRBJ2-7; tentatively, D is TRBD1 (6 bases). The germline V gene encodes CDR1 MNHEY and CDR2 SMNVEV (reference sequence). There are 14 residues in the CDR3. V lost 3 bases and J lost 6, with 15 bases in between.

At least ten counts were recorded for this clonotype. The chain couples TRBV7-8 to TRBJ2-7; D could derive from TRBD1 or TRBD2 (5 bases each). The germline V gene encodes CDR1 SGHVS and CDR2 FQNEAQ. The CDR3 has 13 residues. V was cut by 0 bases and J by 11 bases, with 14 bases left in between. In nucleotides, the CDR3 is TGTGCCAGCAGCTTAGCTCCCGGGGCCGGGGAGTACTTC. It yields the protein CASSLAPGAGEYF.

In this sample, this clonotype turned up many times. The chain couples TRBV7-9 to TRBJ1-3; possibly TRBD1 for D (5 bases). CDR3 size: 12 residues. Per germline, CDR1 SEHNR and CDR2 FQNEAQ (reference sequence). Deletions cut 4 bases from V and 9 bases from J, with 10 bases between. As DNA, the CDR3 is TGTGCCAGCAGCTGGGGCAAGAGCACCATATATTTT. This gives the protein CASSWGKSTIYF.

This clonotype was seen at least ten times. This chain connects TRBV19 to TRBJ1-1, with D perhaps TRBD1 (6 bases). Germline assignment: CDR1 LNHDA and CDR2 SQIVND (reference sequence). This CDR3 has 13 residues. The V gene lost 6 bases and the J gene lost 4 bases, with 12 bases spanning the gap. CDR3 protein: CASSLTGVTEAFF. Written as DNA, the CDR3 is TGTGCCAGTAGCCTGACAGGAGTCACTGAAGCTTTCTTT.

Ten or more counts support this clonotype. This sequence joins TRBV2 and TRBJ1-1; 7 bases align to TRBD1. The CDR3 runs 14 residues. In germline, CDR1 is SNHLY, CDR2 FYNNEI. Trimming took 8 bases from V and 5 from J; bases not matched to a gene: 11. The CDR3 DNA sequence: TGTGCCAGCGGAGTGGAAGGGGGCGGGACTGAAGCTTTCTTT. This codes for CASGVEGGGTEAFF.

This clonotype was observed many times. This sequence joins TRBV19 and TRBJ1-1; D call uncertain. Germline V gene lookup returns CDR1 LNHDA and CDR2 SQIVND (reference sequence). V was pared by 4 bases and J by 5 bases, with 11 bases between. The CDR3 runs to 13 residues. The CDR3 bases are TGTGCCAGTAGTAATCCCCCTCCAACTGAAGCTTTCTTT. This sequence encodes CASSNPPPTEAFF.

The sample holds many counts of this clonotype. The chain links TRBV7-2 to TRBJ2-5; D not certain. Trimming pared 5 bases from V and 5 bases from J, leaving 9 bases between. The CDR3 consists of 12 residues. Germline V gives CDR1 SGHTA, CDR2 FQGNSA. The CDR3 region has the DNA TGTGCCAGCAGCGTTCAGAGGGAGACCCAGTACTTC. This codes for CASSVQRETQYF.

The rearrangement joins TRBV27 to TRBJ1-1; D not resolved. The V gene lost 2 bases and the J gene lost 4 bases, with 17 bases spanning the gap. Per the germline V gene, CDR1 is MNHEY and CDR2 is SMNVEV (reference sequence). The CDR3 totals 16 residues. DNA for the CDR3: TGTGCCAGCAGTTTAGTAGGCCTGGGAGGGAGCACTGAAGCTTTCTTT. Encoded protein: CASSLVGLGGSTEAFF.

Turning to this clonotype: A much bigger clone sits one base away, suggesting this may be a read error. The CDR3, as DNA: TGTGCCAGCATTAAAGGAGGGCGCAATCAGCCCCAGCATTTT. This translates into CASIKGGRNQPQHF. This chain uses TRBV6-2 or TRBV6-3 with TRBJ1-5; D not resolved. The V gene lost 7 bases and the J gene lost 2 bases, with 12 bases spanning the gap. Germline values: CDR1 MNHEY, CDR2 SVGEGT. This CDR3 comprises 14 residues.

This clonotype was seen many times. The gene calls are TRBV28 and TRBJ1-5; D is perhaps TRBD1 (6 bases). Germline assignment: CDR1 MDHEN and CDR2 SYDVKM. Trimming cost V 8 bases and J 11 bases, with 28 bases left between them. The CDR3 sequence is 16 residues long. This chain's CDR3 is CASRSGSGALGGAQHF. In DNA, the CDR3 is TGTGCCAGCCGCAGTGGATCAGGGGCCCTCGGGGGAGCCCAGCATTTT.

At least ten counts were recorded for this clonotype. This chain joins TRBV29-1 and TRBJ1-2; no firm D call. V lost 2 bases to trimming and J lost 8 bases, with 12 bases between them. The CDR3 has 12 residues. The V gene's germline CDR1 is SQVTM and CDR2 ANQGSEA. The CDR3 DNA follows: TGCAGCGTTGAATCTACGCTGTGGGGCTACACCTTC. Its protein product is CSVESTLWGYTF.